The clone carrying this TCR beta chain was detected only a few times. What it recognizes is unknown. Time point meaning: newly diagnosed GD, antithyroid drugs for less than 3 months. With RNA extracted from PBMCs as input, the TCR library was made. This specimen comes from a study of regulatory T cells in long-lasting Graves disease. According to the study, TCR beta libraries were built with iRepertoire HTBI primers and CDR3-region Arm-PCR. TCRdb recomputed calls from the multiplex PCR reads with MiXCR, one row per CDR3 protein. The sample contains hundreds of thousands of distinct CDR3 sequences, approximately 15% of which appear only once. Germline assignment: CDR1 MGHRA and CDR2 YSYEKL. CDR3 length: 14 residues. V gave up 6 bases and J gave up 7 bases; unmatched junction bases: 7. Points from the study as a whole: Reduced TCR diversity was observed in persistent Graves' patients versus newly diagnosed patients. Public clonotype sharing was higher in persistent than newly diagnosed patients.

Separately, the same data were catalogued under a study of T cells in Graves' hyperthyroidism and ophthalmopathy.

The chain uses TRBV4-1 and TRBJ2-2; 8 bases match TRBD2. The clonotype was recovered from a man between 25 and 39 years old with Graves disease. The material was peripheral blood mononuclear cells (PBMCs), obtained at new diagnosis, from a patient treated with antithyroid drugs. The CDR3: CASRNGRALGELFF. CDR3 bases: TGCGCCAGCAGAAACGGGAGGGCCCTCGGGGAGCTGTTTTTT.